This T cell receptor (beta chain) derives from a study of cytomegalovirus exposure and HLA in healthy donors. Whole-study findings and limits: A reported reduction in N-insertions relative to the roughly 710-donor mean was seen in an Asian-associated ancestry cluster in a later analysis. Indistinguishability led to the exclusion of some V segments, TRBV6-2 and TRBV6-3 included. V- and J-gene trimming in TCR beta was tied to a missense DCLRE1C variant by an analysis performed later.

The germline CDR1 and CDR2 sequences are MNHNS and SASEGT. V lost 2 bases to trimming and J lost 8 bases, with 15 bases between them. The CDR3 is 14 residues long. To note about this clone: No antigen is known for it.

The PCR made use of 60 Vbeta and 13 Jbeta primers. The assay was immunoSEQ multiplex PCR, and TCRdb's table has in-frame clones only and misses some. The table records under 200,000 clones, approximately 12% of them present only once. Sequenced sample: PBMCs. This chain connects TRBV6-1 to TRBJ1-2; TRBD1 is a possible D gene (5 bases). The receptor comes from a man in his fifties or sixties in good health and CMV-seropositive. The CDR3 DNA reads TGTGCCAGCAGTGAATGGAGGTGGGGGGTCGGCTACACCTTC. It translates to CASSEWRWGVGYTF.